The next 25 T cell receptor beta chains were all read from a single sample in a study of neoadjuvant anti-PD-1 for oral cavity cancer. Sequenced by immunoSEQ multiplex PCR; TCRdb stores in-frame clones only, minus some. The sample yields roughly 14,000 clones, around 64% seen once. The source was PBMCs, collected before nivolumab (anti-PD-1) treatment. These receptors came from a person aged 40 to 85 with oral cavity squamous cell carcinoma.

The gene calls are TRBV2 and TRBJ2-5, with TRBD2 as a possible D gene (5 bases). Germline V CDR1 and CDR2: SNHLY, FYNNEI. Between the trimmed V and J ends, which lost 7 bases and 5 bases, there was a span of 8 bases. The CDR3 consists of 11 residues. This CDR3 is CASTRGETQYF. The CDR3 DNA reads as TGTGCCAGCACCCGCGGGGAGACCCAGTACTTC.

This chain links TRBV7-9 with TRBJ1-4; no clear D gene. There are 14 residues in the CDR3. V lost 7 bases and J 0 bases, leaving 9 bases between the germline ends. In germline, CDR1 is SEHNR, CDR2 FQNEAQ (reference sequence). The CDR3 DNA is TGTGCCAGCACCTACGGGGCAACTAATGAAAAACTGTTTTTT. Its translation is CASTYGATNEKLFF.

The chain links TRBV6-5 to TRBJ1-1; D is uncertain. The length of the CDR3 is 13 residues. Looked up from germline, CDR1 is MNHEY and CDR2 is SVGAGI. With 6 bases removed from V and 1 base from J, the gap between germline ends came to 9 bases. CDR3 protein: CASRNRGNTEAFF. The CDR3 DNA sequence: TGTGCCAGCAGAAACCGGGGGAACACTGAAGCTTTCTTT.

V usage is TRBV19 and J usage is TRBJ1-5; no definite D call. Between the trimmed V and J ends, which lost 5 bases and 4 bases, there was a span of 12 bases. The CDR3 has 14 amino acids. Germline CDR1 LNHDA, CDR2 SQIVND (reference sequence). The CDR3 sequence is CASSLSGWNQPQHF. DNA of the CDR3: TGTGCCAGTAGTCTCTCGGGTTGGAATCAGCCCCAGCATTTT.

V and J are TRBV4-2 and TRBJ1-2; the D is unclear. The CDR3 is made up of 11 amino acids. The germline gives CDR1 LGHNA, CDR2 YNFKEQ. V lost 3 bases and J 2 bases, leaving 1 base between the germline ends. The CDR3: CASSQNYGYTF. The CDR3 DNA sequence: TGTGCCAGCAGCCAGAACTATGGCTACACCTTC.

The gene calls are TRBV7-2 and TRBJ2-7, with 7 bases matching TRBD1. From germline, CDR1 is SGHTA and CDR2 FQGNSA. V lost 1 base and J lost 3; bases outside the gene matches: 3. The CDR3 loop spans 14 amino acids. The CDR3 protein is CASSLDDRVYEQYF. CDR3 nucleotide sequence: TGTGCCAGCAGCTTAGACGACAGGGTCTACGAGCAGTACTTC.

The CDR3: CASSLPQKETQYF. The CDR3 DNA reads as TGTGCCAGCAGTTTACCCCAGAAAGAGACCCAGTACTTC. This chain uses TRBV28 with TRBJ2-5; no clear D gene. V shed 2 bases and J shed 3 bases, with 7 bases lying between them. This CDR3 contains 13 residues. Germline lookup yields CDR1 MDHEN and CDR2 SYDVKM.

The V call is TRBV5-4, the J call TRBJ1-4; no definite D call. V was cut by 1 base and J by 8 bases, with 15 bases left in between. Germline V gives CDR1 SGHNT, CDR2 YYREEE (reference sequence). This CDR3 is built from 15 residues. CDR3 bases: TGTGCCAGCAGCTTGTCGTCAGCCATGGGCGAAAAACTGTTTTTT. Translated: CASSLSSAMGEKLFF. The variable domain in full, with the rest retrieved from reference TRBV5-4 and TRBJ1-4, is ETGVTQSPTHLIKTRGQQVTLRCSSQSGHNTVSWYQQALGQGPQFIFQYYREEENGRGNFPPRFSGLQFPNYSSELNVNALELDDSALYLCASSLSSAMGEKLFFGSGTQLSVL.

The CDR3 DNA sequence: TGTGCCAGCAGTCCGGGACGCGGAGAAAAACTGTTTTTT. Amino acid sequence: CASSPGRGEKLFF. The rearrangement joins TRBV6-1 to TRBJ1-4, with a possible D match to TRBD1 (5 bases). Germline V lookup: CDR1 MNHNS, CDR2 SASEGT. The CDR3 length is 13 residues. The V end was cut by 5 bases, the J end by 8 bases, with 12 bases between.

This clone was seen a few times. The chain recombines TRBV6-5 with TRBJ2-7, with 9 bases identical to TRBD1. Germline V gene sequence: CDR1 MNHEY, CDR2 SVGAGI. The CDR3 length is 14 residues. V gave up 3 bases and J gave up 7 bases; unmatched junction bases: 7. The CDR3 sequence is CASSYNRGRWEQYF. The DNA of the CDR3 is TGTGCCAGCAGTTATAACAGGGGGCGGTGGGAGCAGTACTTC.

The V call is TRBV4-1, the J call TRBJ2-3; 9 bases agree with TRBD2. The CDR3 is made up of 15 amino acids. Trimming at V came to 3 bases and at J to 6 bases, leaving 7 bases not matched to a gene. Per the germline V gene, CDR1 is MGHRA and CDR2 is YSYEKL. The CDR3 loop reads CASSHGGGGVDTQYF. The CDR3, as DNA: TGCGCCAGCAGCCACGGCGGCGGGGGGGTGGATACGCAGTATTTT.

J is TRBJ2-7 and V is TRBV5-1; 15 nucleotides align to TRBD2. The CDR3 is made up of 18 amino acids. CDR1 SGHRS and CDR2 YFSETQ come from the germline V gene. With V trimmed by 3 bases and J by 1 base, 8 bases remained unmatched. CDR3: CASSSGLAGGPQSYEQYF. Here the CDR3 DNA reads TGCGCCAGCAGCTCAGGACTAGCGGGGGGGCCACAGTCCTACGAGCAGTACTTC. The full variable domain, rest sourced from reference TRBV5-1 and TRBJ2-7, is KAGVTQTPRYLIKTRGQQVTLSCSPISGHRSVSWYQQTPGQGLQFLFEYFSETQRNKGNFPGRFSGRQFSNSRSEMNVSTLELGDSALYLCASSSGLAGGPQSYEQYFGPGTRLTVT.

The chain joins TRBV7-2 to TRBJ1-1; 8 bases line up with TRBD1. Germline lookup yields CDR1 SGHTA and CDR2 FQGNSA. Trimming cost V 3 bases and J 1 base; bases outside gene matches: 1. The CDR3 sequence is 14 residues long. CDR3 sequence reads: CASSLGQANTEAFF. CDR3 DNA sequence: TGTGCCAGCAGCTTGGGACAGGCGAACACTGAAGCTTTCTTT.

The genes are TRBV7-9 and TRBJ2-3; D is unresolved. V was clipped by 5 bases and J by 2 bases, with 5 bases between them. From germline, CDR1 is SEHNR and CDR2 FQNEAQ (reference sequence). This CDR3 spans 12 amino acids. DNA for the CDR3: TGTGCCAGCAGCCAGGCCACAGATACGCAGTATTTT. It specifies CASSQATDTQYF.

This clone has a single count. This chain joins TRBV10-3 and TRBJ2-5; D might be TRBD2 (6 bases). V lost 3 bases, J lost 5 bases, and 16 bases lay in between. There are 15 residues in the CDR3. CDR1 ENHRY and CDR2 SYGVKD come from the germline V gene. The CDR3 DNA reads as TGTGCCATCAGTGACCACGGAGGAGGGGATGAGACCCAGTACTTC. It yields the protein CAISDHGGGDETQYF.

This chain joins TRBV19 and TRBJ1-1, with a tentative D call TRBD1 (5 bases). V was pared by 7 bases and J by 5 bases, with 17 bases between. There are 14 residues in the CDR3. Germline V lookup: CDR1 LNHDA, CDR2 SQIVND (reference sequence). The CDR3 DNA reads as TGTGCCAGTATACAAACAGGAGGAAGGACTGAAGCTTTCTTT. Its protein is CASIQTGGRTEAFF.

The chain joins TRBV5-4 to TRBJ2-1; possibly TRBD2 for D (6 bases). The CDR3 runs to 15 residues. V dropped 4 bases and J dropped 5 bases, with 16 bases sitting between them. Germline V gene lookup returns CDR1 SGHNT and CDR2 YYREEE (reference sequence). In nucleotides, the CDR3 is TGTGCCAGCAGCCCACGGGGGAAGAGGAACAATGAGCAGTTCTTC. Translated, it gives CASSPRGKRNNEQFF.

The chain carries TRBV6-5 and TRBJ2-1; unclear D gene. There are 14 residues in the CDR3. Germline-derived CDR1 and CDR2 are MNHEY and SVGAGI. Trimming removed 6 bases from V and 8 bases from J, with 17 bases in between. The CDR3 sequence: CASRIGPVGDEQFF. For the CDR3, the DNA is TGTGCCAGCAGGATCGGGCCAGTTGGGGATGAGCAGTTCTTC.

The rearrangement links TRBV28 to TRBJ2-7; the match to TRBD1 covers 8 bases. The CDR3 has 15 amino acids. After removal of 3 bases from V and 4 bases from J, the junction contained 8 bases not matched to a gene. Looked up from germline, CDR1 is MDHEN and CDR2 is SYDVKM. CDR3 residues: CASSFGGQGTYEQYF. CDR3 nucleotide sequence: TGTGCCAGCAGTTTTGGCGGACAGGGCACGTACGAGCAGTACTTC.

V and J are TRBV7-9 and TRBJ1-6; 7 nucleotides match TRBD1. This CDR3 comprises 16 residues. Losses at the gene ends were 3 bases for V and 6 bases for J; bases not matched to a gene: 8. Germline V gives CDR1 SEHNR, CDR2 FQNEAQ (reference sequence). This chain's CDR3 is CASSFLPGQLNSPLHF. CDR3 DNA: TGTGCCAGCAGCTTCCTTCCGGGACAGCTTAATTCACCCCTCCACTTT. The complete variable domain, with remaining parts taken from reference TRBV7-9 and TRBJ1-6, reads DTGVSQNPRHKITKRGQNVTFRCDPISEHNRLYWYRQTLGQGPEFLTYFQNEAQLEKSRLLSDRFSAERPKGSFSTLEIQRTEQGDSAMYLCASSFLPGQLNSPLHFGNGTRLTVT.

The chain couples TRBV5-4 to TRBJ2-2, with unresolved D. The germline V gene encodes CDR1 SGHNT and CDR2 YYREEE (reference sequence). V lost 5 bases and J lost 0, with 17 bases in between. CDR3 length: 17 residues. The CDR3 here is CASSLGWASTNTGELFF. The CDR3 region has the DNA TGTGCCAGCAGTCTGGGCTGGGCCTCTACGAACACCGGGGAGCTGTTTTTT. Complete variable domain (other parts from reference TRBV5-4 and TRBJ2-2): ETGVTQSPTHLIKTRGQQVTLRCSSQSGHNTVSWYQQALGQGPQFIFQYYREEENGRGNFPPRFSGLQFPNYSSELNVNALELDDSALYLCASSLGWASTNTGELFFGEGSRLTVL.

This chain uses TRBV5-6 with TRBJ2-1; TRBD1 aligns across 10 bases. This CDR3 is built from 15 residues. Germline loops: CDR1 SGHDT, CDR2 YYEEEE. The V and J ends lost 4 bases and 7 bases, in that order; junction bases with no gene match: 8. The CDR3 reads CASSMEGQGKNEQFF. CDR3 nucleotides: TGTGCCAGCAGCATGGAGGGACAGGGGAAAAATGAGCAGTTCTTC.

The CDR3 protein is CASSPGTSGSPVDTQYF. Written as DNA, the CDR3 is TGTGCCAGCTCGCCCGGGACTAGCGGGAGTCCCGTCGATACGCAGTATTTT. This chain links TRBV18 with TRBJ2-3, with 14 bases aligning to TRBD2. J gave up 6 bases and V 6 bases, and 11 bases lay outside the gene matches. CDR3 length equals 17 residues. Germline loops: CDR1 KGHSH, CDR2 LQKENI.

The genes are TRBV10-3 and TRBJ2-7, with unresolved D. The germline V and J ends were trimmed by 3 bases and 3 bases, with 18 bases remaining between them. Germline lookup yields CDR1 ENHRY and CDR2 SYGVKD. CDR3 length equals 16 residues. DNA of the CDR3: TGTGCCATCAGTGAAGGAAGAGATTCCCCCTACTACGAGCAGTACTTC. Its protein is CAISEGRDSPYYEQYF.

The genes are TRBV9 and TRBJ1-3; D unclear. Trimming pared 4 bases from V and 0 bases from J, leaving 20 bases between. The CDR3 runs 18 residues. In germline, CDR1 is SGDLS, CDR2 YYNGEE. The CDR3 here is CASSPLRNGRTSGNTIYF. As DNA, the CDR3 is TGTGCCAGCAGCCCCCTCCGCAACGGACGGACCTCTGGAAACACCATATATTTT.